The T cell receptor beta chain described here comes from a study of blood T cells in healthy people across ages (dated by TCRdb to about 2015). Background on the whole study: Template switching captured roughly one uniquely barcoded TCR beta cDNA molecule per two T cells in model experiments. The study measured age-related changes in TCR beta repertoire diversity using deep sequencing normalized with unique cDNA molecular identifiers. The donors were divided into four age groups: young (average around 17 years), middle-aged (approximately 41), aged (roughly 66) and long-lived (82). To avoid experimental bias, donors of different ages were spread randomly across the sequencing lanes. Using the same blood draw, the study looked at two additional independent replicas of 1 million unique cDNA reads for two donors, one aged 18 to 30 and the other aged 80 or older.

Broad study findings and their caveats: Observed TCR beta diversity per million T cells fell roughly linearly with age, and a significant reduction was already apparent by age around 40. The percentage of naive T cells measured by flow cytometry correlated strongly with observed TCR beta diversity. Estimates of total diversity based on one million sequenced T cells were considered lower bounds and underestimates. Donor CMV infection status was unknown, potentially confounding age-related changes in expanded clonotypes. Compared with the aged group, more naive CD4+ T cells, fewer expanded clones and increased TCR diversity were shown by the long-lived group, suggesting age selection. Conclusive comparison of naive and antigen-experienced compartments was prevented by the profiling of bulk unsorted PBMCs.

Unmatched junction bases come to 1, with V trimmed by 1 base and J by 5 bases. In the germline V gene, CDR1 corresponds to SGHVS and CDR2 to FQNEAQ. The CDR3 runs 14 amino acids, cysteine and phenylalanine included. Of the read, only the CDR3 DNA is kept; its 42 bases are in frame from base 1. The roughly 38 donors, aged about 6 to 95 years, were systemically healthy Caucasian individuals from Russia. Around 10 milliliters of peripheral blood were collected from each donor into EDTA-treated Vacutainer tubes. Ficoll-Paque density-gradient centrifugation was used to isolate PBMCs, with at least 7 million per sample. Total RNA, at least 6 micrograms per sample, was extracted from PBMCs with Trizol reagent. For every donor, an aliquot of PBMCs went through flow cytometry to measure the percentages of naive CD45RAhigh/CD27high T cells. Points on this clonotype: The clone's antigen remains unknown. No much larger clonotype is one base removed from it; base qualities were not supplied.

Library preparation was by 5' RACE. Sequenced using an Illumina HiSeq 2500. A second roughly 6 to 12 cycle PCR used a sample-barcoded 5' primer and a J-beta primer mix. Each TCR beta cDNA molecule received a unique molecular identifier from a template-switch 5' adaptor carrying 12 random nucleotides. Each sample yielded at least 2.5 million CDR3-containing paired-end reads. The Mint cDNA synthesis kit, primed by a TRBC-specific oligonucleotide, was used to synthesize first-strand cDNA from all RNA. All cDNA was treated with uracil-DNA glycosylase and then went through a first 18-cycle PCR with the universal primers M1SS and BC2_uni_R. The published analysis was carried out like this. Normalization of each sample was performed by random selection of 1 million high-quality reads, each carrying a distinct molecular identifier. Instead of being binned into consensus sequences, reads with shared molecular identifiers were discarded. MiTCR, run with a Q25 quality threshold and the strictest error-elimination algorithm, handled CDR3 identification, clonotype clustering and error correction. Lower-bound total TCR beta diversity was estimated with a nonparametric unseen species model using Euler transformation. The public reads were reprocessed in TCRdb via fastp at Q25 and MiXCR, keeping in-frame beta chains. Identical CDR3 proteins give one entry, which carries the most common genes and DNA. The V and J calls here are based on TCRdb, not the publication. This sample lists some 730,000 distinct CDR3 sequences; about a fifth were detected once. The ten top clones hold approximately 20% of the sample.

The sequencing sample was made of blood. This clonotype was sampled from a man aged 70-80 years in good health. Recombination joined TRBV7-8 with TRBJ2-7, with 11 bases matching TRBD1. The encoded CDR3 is CASSLGTGGHEQYF. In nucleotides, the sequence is TGTGCCAGCAGCTTAGGGACAGGGGGCCACGAGCAGTACTTC.